Following are 5 T cell receptor beta chains from one sample sequenced in a study of spatial heterogeneity in lung cancer. One entry per CDR3 protein results from TCRdb running MiXCR on the 5' RACE reads. The data contain about 40,000 distinct CDR3 sequences, around 5.5% of them seen just once; the ten biggest clones take up 25%. Regarding time point: sample taken at primary tumor resection. Unsorted tumor, nontumor lung tissue or cryopreserved PBMC supplied the whole RNA. The material sequenced was PBMCs, taken at surgery. The receptors come from a female donor with early-stage non-small cell lung cancer.

This clonotype was seen many times. The rearrangement uses TRBV2 and TRBJ2-3; TRBD1 might be the D (6 bases). V was shortened by 3 bases and J by 4 bases, with 11 bases between the two germline ends. The CDR3 covers 14 residues. CDR1 is SNHLY and CDR2 is FYNNEI in the germline V gene. This CDR3 is CASSEHRAADTQYF. DNA of the CDR3: TGTGCCAGCAGTGAGCACAGGGCGGCAGATACGCAGTATTTT.

This clonotype showed up many times. This chain uses TRBV10-3 with TRBJ2-2; possibly TRBD2 for D (5 bases). The length of the CDR3 is 15 residues. V was pared by 3 bases and J by 0 bases, with 8 bases between. Per the germline V gene, CDR1 is ENHRY and CDR2 is SYGVKD. Here the CDR3 reads CAISDRGSNTGELFF. CDR3 bases: TGTGCCATCAGTGATCGGGGTTCGAACACCGGGGAGCTGTTTTTT.

The sample holds many counts of this clonotype. The J gene is TRBJ2-1, the V gene TRBV7-9; possibly TRBD2 for D (7 bases). The V and J ends lost 5 bases and 5 bases respectively, with 19 bases between them. Germline lookup yields CDR1 SEHNR and CDR2 FQNEAQ (reference sequence). The CDR3 has 16 residues. CDR3 sequence reads: CASSPTLGGPHNEQFF. As DNA, the CDR3 is TGTGCCAGCAGCCCAACCCTGGGGGGGCCCCACAATGAGCAGTTCTTC.

This clonotype was counted ten times or more. The chain is built from TRBV3-1 and TRBJ1-2; no firm D call. Per the germline V gene, CDR1 is LGHDT and CDR2 is YNNKEL (reference sequence). The ends were cut back, 3 bases at V and 0 bases at J, with 11 bases in the middle. The CDR3 is 15 amino acids. The CDR3 is CASSHRTLSNYGYTF. CDR3 coding DNA: TGTGCCAGCAGCCATCGGACCCTCTCTAACTATGGCTACACCTTC.

Ten or more counts support this clonotype. The chain is built from TRBV7-2 and TRBJ1-3, with 7 bases that match TRBD1. J gave up 0 bases and V 5 bases, and 7 bases lay outside the gene matches. CDR1 and CDR2 from the germline V gene are SGHTA and FQGNSA. The CDR3 consists of 16 residues. CDR3 loop: CASSLTGSYSGNTIYF. The CDR3 DNA follows: TGTGCCAGCAGCCTGACAGGGAGCTACTCTGGAAACACCATATATTTT.